By its share, the clone carrying this T cell receptor (beta chain) is medium-sized. The data derive from a study of CD8 T cells in ankylosing spondylitis. The V and J ends lost 4 bases and 5 bases respectively, with 12 bases between them. Germline CDR1 reads LNHNV; CDR2 reads YYDKDF (reference sequence). The CDR3 sequence is 13 residues long. MiXCR, applied by TCRdb to the 5' RACE reads, yields one record per CDR3 protein. Found here are around 250,000 distinct CDR3 sequences, about 10% of them singletons; the top ten hold approximately 6.6%. Material for sequencing was blood, either unsorted or a sorted T cell fraction (not recorded which). The genes are TRBV15 and TRBJ2-7; maybe TRBD2 (5 bases). The receptor comes from a male donor with ankylosing spondylitis or in good health (not recorded which). The CDR3 protein is CATSIGIFDEQYF. In nucleotides, the CDR3 is TGTGCCACCAGCATCGGGATCTTCGACGAGCAGTACTTC.